This T cell receptor (beta chain) appears in the sequencing data of a study of T cell changes during pregnancy in multiple sclerosis. Clones were read by immunoSEQ multiplex PCR, and TCRdb kept only the in-frame ones, dropping some. The sample shows tens of thousands of clones, around 90% of them seen only once. The sample in question was peripheral blood, obtained in the third trimester of pregnancy. This sequence was found in a female donor with multiple sclerosis, enrolled in a pregnancy study.

This chain's CDR3 is CASSFFPGETQYF. For the CDR3, the DNA is TGTGCCAGCAGTTTTTTCCCCGGGGAGACCCAGTACTTC. The rearrangement links TRBV27 to TRBJ2-5; D is unresolved. The V gene lost 3 bases and the J gene lost 5 bases, with 10 bases spanning the gap. The CDR3 covers 13 residues. Germline CDR1 MNHEY, CDR2 SMNVEV (reference sequence).